This T cell receptor (beta chain) was documented in a study of T-cell reconstitution after alpha-beta-depleted transplantation in children. The study, taken as a whole, reports: One year post-transplant, T-cell counts and diversity were largely derived from T cells produced anew.

CDR3 length: 15 residues. The V end was cut by 5 bases, the J end by 5 bases, with 18 bases between. The germline V gene has CDR1 PRHDT and CDR2 FYEKMQ (reference sequence). This clonotype was observed many times. Antigen: not known. Unique molecular identifiers were incorporated when the TCRbeta library was constructed. MiXCR was run by TCRdb on the PCR reads, yielding one entry per CDR3 protein. The sample has over 15,000 distinct CDR3 sequences, 5% to 5.5% seen once. The clonotype originates from a boy aged 5 to 17 with acute lymphoblastic leukemia, due to receive a stem cell transplant. J is TRBJ1-1 and V is TRBV13; D may be TRBD1 (6 bases). Material: PBMCs, obtained before TCRalphabeta/CD19-depleted stem cell transplant. This CDR3 is CASSATPYRVTEAFF. The CDR3 DNA is TGTGCCAGCAGCGCCACACCCTACAGGGTAACTGAAGCTTTCTTT.